The present TCR beta chain was sequenced within a study of cytomegalovirus exposure and HLA in healthy donors. In the study overall: Findings of an earlier analysis included roughly 110 million unique TCR beta sequences from about 180 million T cells.

When sampled, the donors appeared nominally healthy, though they likely had unrecorded immune exposures. Of note for this clone: Antigen specificity is unknown. Relative to the germline gene, one junction end is altered; a read error may explain this.

This CDR3 comprises 16 residues. The germline gives CDR1 MDHEN, CDR2 SYDVKM. The PCR ran on 60 Vbeta and 13 Jbeta primers. Here immunoSEQ multiplex PCR was the method, and the copy in TCRdb shows in-frame clones only, minus some. The sample lists about 100,000 clones, roughly 71% occurring once. Study-wide findings and caveats: What TCR beta sequences reportedly achieved was accurate prediction of HLA-A and HLA-B alleles in most subjects.

The chain is built from TRBV28 and TRBJ1-2; 10 bases line up with TRBD1. Sequencing was carried out using PBMCs. The sequence derives from a man aged 40-50 years in good health and CMV-seropositive. The CDR3 nucleotides are TGTGCCAGCAGTCTCCCCCGGGACAGGGGAGGCTATGGCTACCCCTTC. Its protein is CASSLPRDRGGYGYPF.